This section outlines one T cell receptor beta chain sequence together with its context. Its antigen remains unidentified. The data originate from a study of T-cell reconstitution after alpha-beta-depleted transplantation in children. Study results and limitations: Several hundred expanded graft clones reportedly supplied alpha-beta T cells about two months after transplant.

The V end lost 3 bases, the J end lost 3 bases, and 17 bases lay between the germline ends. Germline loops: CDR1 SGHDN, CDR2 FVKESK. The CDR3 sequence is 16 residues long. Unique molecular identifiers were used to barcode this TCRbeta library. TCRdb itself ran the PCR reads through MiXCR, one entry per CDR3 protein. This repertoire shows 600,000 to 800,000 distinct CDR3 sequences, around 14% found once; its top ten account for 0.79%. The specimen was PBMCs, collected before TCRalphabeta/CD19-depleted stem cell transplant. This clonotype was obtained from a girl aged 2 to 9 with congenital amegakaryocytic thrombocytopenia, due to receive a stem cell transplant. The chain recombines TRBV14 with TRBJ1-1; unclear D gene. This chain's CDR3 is CASSHYSGLSDTEAFF. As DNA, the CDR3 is TGTGCCAGCAGCCACTATTCGGGCCTGAGCGACACTGAAGCTTTCTTT.